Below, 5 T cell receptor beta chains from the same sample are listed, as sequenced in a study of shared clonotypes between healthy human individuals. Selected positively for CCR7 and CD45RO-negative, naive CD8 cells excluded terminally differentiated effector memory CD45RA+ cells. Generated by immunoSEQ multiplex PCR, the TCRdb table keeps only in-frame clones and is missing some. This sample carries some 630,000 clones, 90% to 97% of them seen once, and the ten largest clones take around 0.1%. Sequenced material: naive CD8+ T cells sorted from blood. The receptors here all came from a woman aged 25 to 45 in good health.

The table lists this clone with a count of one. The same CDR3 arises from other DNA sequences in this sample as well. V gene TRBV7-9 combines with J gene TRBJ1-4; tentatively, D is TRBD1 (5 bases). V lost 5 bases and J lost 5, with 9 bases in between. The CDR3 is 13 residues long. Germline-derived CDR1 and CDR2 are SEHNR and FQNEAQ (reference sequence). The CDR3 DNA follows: TGTGCCAGCAGCCGAGACAGAAATGAAAAACTGTTTTTT. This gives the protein CASSRDRNEKLFF.

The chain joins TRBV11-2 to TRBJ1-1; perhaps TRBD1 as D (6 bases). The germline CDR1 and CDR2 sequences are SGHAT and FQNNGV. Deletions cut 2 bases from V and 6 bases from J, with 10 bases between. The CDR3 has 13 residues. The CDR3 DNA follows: TGTGCCAGCAGCTTATCGGGGGCTCCTGAAGCTTTCTTT. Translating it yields CASSLSGAPEAFF. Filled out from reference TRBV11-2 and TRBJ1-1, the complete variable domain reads EAGVAQSPRYKIIEKRQSVAFWCNPISGHATLYWYQQILGQGPKLLIQFQNNGVVDDSQLPKDRFSAERLKGVDSTLKIQPAKLEDSAVYLCASSLSGAPEAFFGQGTRLTVV.

In nucleotides, the CDR3 is TGCAGCTCTAGACTAGCGGGAGGTCACAATGAGCAGTTCTTC. Translating it yields CSSRLAGGHNEQFF. The rearrangement links TRBV29-1 to TRBJ2-1; TRBD2 agrees at 13 bases. CDR3 size: 14 residues. Germline lookup yields CDR1 SQVTM and CDR2 ANQGSEA. J was trimmed by 5 bases and V by 8 bases; bases with no gene match: 6.

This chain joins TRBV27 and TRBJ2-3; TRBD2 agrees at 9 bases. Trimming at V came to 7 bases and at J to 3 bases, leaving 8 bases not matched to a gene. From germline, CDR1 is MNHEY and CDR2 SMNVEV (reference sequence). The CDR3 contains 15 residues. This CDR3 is CASKSSGSRTDTQYF. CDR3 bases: TGTGCCAGCAAGAGTAGCGGGAGTAGAACAGATACGCAGTATTTT.

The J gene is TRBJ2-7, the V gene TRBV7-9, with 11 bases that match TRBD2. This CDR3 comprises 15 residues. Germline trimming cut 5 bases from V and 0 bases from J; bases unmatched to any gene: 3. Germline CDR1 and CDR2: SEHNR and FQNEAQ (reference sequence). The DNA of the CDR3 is TGTGCCAGCAGCAGACTAGCGGGGACCTCCTACGAGCAGTACTTC. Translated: CASSRLAGTSYEQYF.